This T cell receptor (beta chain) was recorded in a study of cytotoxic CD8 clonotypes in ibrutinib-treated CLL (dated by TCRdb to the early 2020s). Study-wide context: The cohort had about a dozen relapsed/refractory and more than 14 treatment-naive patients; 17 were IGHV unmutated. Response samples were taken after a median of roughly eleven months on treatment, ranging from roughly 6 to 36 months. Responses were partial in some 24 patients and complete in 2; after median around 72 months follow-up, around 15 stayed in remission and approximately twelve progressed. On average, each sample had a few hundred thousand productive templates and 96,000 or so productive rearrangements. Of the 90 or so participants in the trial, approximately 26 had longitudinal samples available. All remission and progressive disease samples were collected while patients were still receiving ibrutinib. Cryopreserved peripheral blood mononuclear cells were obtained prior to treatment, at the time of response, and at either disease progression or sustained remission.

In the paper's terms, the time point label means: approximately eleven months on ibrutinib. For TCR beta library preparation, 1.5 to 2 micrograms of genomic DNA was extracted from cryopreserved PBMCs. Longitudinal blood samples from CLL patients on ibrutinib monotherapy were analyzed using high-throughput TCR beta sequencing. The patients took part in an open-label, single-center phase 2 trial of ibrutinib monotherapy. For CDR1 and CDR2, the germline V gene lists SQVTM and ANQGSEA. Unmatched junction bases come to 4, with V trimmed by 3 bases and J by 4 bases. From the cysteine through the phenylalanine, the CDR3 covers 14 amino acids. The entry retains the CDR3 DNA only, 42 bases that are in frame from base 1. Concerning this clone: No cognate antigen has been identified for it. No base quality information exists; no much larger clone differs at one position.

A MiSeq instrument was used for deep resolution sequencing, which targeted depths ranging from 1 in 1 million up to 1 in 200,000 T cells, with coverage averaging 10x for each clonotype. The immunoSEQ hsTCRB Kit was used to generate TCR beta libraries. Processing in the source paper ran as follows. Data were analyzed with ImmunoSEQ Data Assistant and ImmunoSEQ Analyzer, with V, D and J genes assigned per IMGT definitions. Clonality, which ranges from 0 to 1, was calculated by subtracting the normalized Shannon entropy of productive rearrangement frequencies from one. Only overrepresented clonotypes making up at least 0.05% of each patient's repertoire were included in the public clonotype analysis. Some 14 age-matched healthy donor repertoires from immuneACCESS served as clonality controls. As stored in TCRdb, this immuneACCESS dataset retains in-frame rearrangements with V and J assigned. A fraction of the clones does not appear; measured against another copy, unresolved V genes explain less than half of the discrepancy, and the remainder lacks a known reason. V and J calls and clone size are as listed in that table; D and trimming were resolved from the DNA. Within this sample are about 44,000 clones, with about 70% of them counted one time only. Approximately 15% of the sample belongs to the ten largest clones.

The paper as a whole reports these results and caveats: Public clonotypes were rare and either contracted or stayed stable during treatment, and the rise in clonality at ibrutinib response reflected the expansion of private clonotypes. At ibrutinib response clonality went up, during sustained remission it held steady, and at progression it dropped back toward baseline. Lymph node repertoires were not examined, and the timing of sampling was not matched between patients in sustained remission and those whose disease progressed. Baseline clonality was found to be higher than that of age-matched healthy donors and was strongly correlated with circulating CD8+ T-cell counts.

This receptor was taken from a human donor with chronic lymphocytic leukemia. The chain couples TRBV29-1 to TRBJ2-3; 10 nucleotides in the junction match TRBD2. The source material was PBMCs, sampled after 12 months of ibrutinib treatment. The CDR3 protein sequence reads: CSVDGSGRSDTQYF. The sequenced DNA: TGCAGCGTTGATGGTAGCGGGAGGTCAGATACGCAGTATTTT.